The source of this T cell receptor (beta chain) is a study of radiation and T cells in renal cell carcinoma. The V end lost 5 bases, the J end lost 4 bases, and 12 bases lay between the germline ends. Per the germline V gene, CDR1 is SGHAT and CDR2 is FQNNGV. The CDR3 totals 15 residues. Time point reported: blood 4 weeks post-SBRT, at nephrectomy. Treatment described: 15 Gy SBRT to primary tumor, nephrectomy 4 weeks later. Nephrectomy followed 15 Gy stereotactic body radiation by 4 weeks. Repertoires were generated with immunoSEQ multiplex PCR, while TCRdb's copy carries only in-frame clones and drops some. This repertoire shows about 77,000 clones, approximately 87% found once; its top ten account for under 2.5%.

The clonotype originates from a woman between 55 and 75 years old with renal cell carcinoma. The chain carries TRBV11-2 and TRBJ2-6; perhaps TRBD2 as D (5 bases). This material consisted of blood, taken from a patient whose treatment included radiotherapy and nephrectomy. CDR3 in amino acids: CASSPPGVGANVLTF. For the CDR3, the DNA is TGTGCCAGCAGCCCCCCCGGGGTCGGGGCCAACGTCCTGACTTTC.